Each of the 26 T cell receptor beta chains below was sequenced from the same sample in a study of CD8 T cells in Susac syndrome. Random hexamers served to reverse transcribe roughly 0.45 to 1 ug RNA. TCRdb reprocessed the immunoSEQ multiplex PCR reads via MiXCR and lists one record per CDR3 protein. This table holds about 400,000 distinct CDR3 sequences, about 85% found once. What was sequenced was CD8+ T cells from PBMCs. The receptors originated from a human donor with multiple sclerosis.

The chain employs TRBV15 and TRBJ1-6, with TRBD1 matching 9 bases. J gave up 5 bases and V 1 base, and 3 bases lay outside the gene matches. CDR3 size: 16 residues. CDR1 LNHNV and CDR2 YYDKDF come from the germline V gene (reference sequence). The CDR3 region has the DNA TGTGCCACCAGCAGAGCTCGGACAGGGGATAATTCACCCCTCCACTTT. It encodes CATSRARTGDNSPLHF.

This clonotype was observed a few times. The chain uses TRBV6-6 and TRBJ2-3, with 10 bases fitting TRBD2. Trimming took 3 bases from V and 4 from J; bases not matched to a gene: 7. This CDR3 is built from 16 residues. Per germline, CDR1 MNHNY and CDR2 SVGAGI (reference sequence). In DNA form, the CDR3 reads TGTGCCAGCAGTTATTTAAGCGGGGGGGCATCAGATACGCAGTATTTT. Its translation is CASSYLSGGASDTQYF.

A single count supports this clonotype. This rearrangement joins TRBV6-1 to TRBJ2-1; 7 bases are a match to TRBD1. Germline CDR1 MNHNS, CDR2 SASEGT. V trimming: 5 bases; J trimming: 0 bases; junction bases outside the gene matches: 7. CDR3 size: 16 residues. The CDR3 coding sequence is TGTGCCAGCAGTCGCAGGGGGTCGAGCTCCTACAATGAGCAGTTCTTC. Translation gives CASSRRGSSSYNEQFF.

This rearrangement joins TRBV3-1 to TRBJ1-1, with 7 nucleotides matching TRBD1. This CDR3 region has 15 residues. CDR1 and CDR2 (germline): LGHDT, YNNKEL (reference sequence). V shed 2 bases, J shed 1 base, and the junction held 4 bases outside the gene matches. The CDR3 here is CASSQKTGANTEAFF. In DNA form, the CDR3 reads TGTGCCAGCAGCCAAAAAACAGGGGCGAACACTGAAGCTTTCTTT.

This clonotype was picked up a small number of times. The chain is built from TRBV7-6 and TRBJ1-1, with D uncertain. The CDR3 loop spans 14 amino acids. V shed 1 base and J shed 1 base, with 7 bases lying between them. Per germline, CDR1 SGHVS and CDR2 FNYEAQ. CDR3 region: CASSLDPGNTEAFF. The CDR3 nucleotides are TGTGCCAGCAGCTTAGATCCAGGGAACACTGAAGCTTTCTTT. The variable domain in full, with the rest retrieved from reference TRBV7-6 and TRBJ1-1, is GAGVSQSPRYKVTKRGQDVALRCDPISGHVSLYWYRQALGQGPEFLTYFNYEAQQDKSGLPNDRFSAERPEGSISTLTIQRTEQRDSAMYRCASSLDPGNTEAFFGQGTRLTVV.

This chain joins TRBV3-1 and TRBJ2-7; maybe TRBD2 (8 bases). The V gene's germline CDR1 is LGHDT and CDR2 YNNKEL (reference sequence). V dropped 3 bases and J dropped 2 bases, with 11 bases sitting between them. The CDR3 loop spans 14 amino acids. CDR3 coding DNA: TGTGCCAGCAGCCATAGCGGGACAGCCTACGAGCAGTACTTC. Its translation: CASSHSGTAYEQYF.

The V and J genes are TRBV29-1 and TRBJ2-7; tentatively, D is TRBD1 or TRBD2 (5 bases each). The CDR3 extends over 11 amino acids. V was pared by 4 bases and J by 7 bases, with 11 bases between. CDR1 SQVTM and CDR2 ANQGSEA come from the germline V gene. The CDR3 loop is CSVAVGEEQYF. In nucleotides, the CDR3 is TGCAGCGTTGCCGTGGGGGAAGAGCAGTACTTC.

V and J are TRBV12-3 or TRBV12-4 and TRBJ1-2; D perhaps matches TRBD1 (5 bases). CDR3 length: 18 residues. The germline V and J ends were trimmed by 5 bases and 0 bases, with 22 bases remaining between them. The CDR3 region has the DNA TGTGCCAGCAGTCTGGAATCCGGAGGGGATCTCTCTAACTATGGCTACACCTTC. This translates into CASSLESGGDLSNYGYTF.

The V gene is TRBV7-9, the J gene TRBJ2-2; D ambiguous. This CDR3 is built from 13 residues. The germline V gene has CDR1 SEHNR and CDR2 FQNEAQ (reference sequence). V was trimmed by 2 bases and J by 4 bases, leaving 5 bases between them. CDR3 nucleotide sequence: TGTGCCAGCAGCTTAAAATTCACCGGGGAGCTGTTTTTT. It translates to CASSLKFTGELFF.

V usage is TRBV7-9 and J usage is TRBJ2-7; D gene unclear. The CDR3 is 16 residues long. V gave up 2 bases and J gave up 2 bases, with 16 bases separating them. CDR1 is SEHNR, CDR2 FQNEAQ, per germline (reference sequence). In DNA form, the CDR3 reads TGTGCCAGCAGCTTACCCGTCCTTCGCCACCCCTACGAGCAGTACTTC. Translating gives CASSLPVLRHPYEQYF. Full variable domain (rest looked up from reference TRBV7-9 and TRBJ2-7): DTGVSQNPRHKITKRGQNVTFRCDPISEHNRLYWYRQTLGQGPEFLTYFQNEAQLEKSRLLSDRFSAERPKGSFSTLEIQRTEQGDSAMYLCASSLPVLRHPYEQYFGPGTRLTVT.

The rearrangement uses TRBV2 and TRBJ2-1; 13 positions agree with TRBD2. Germline V CDR1 and CDR2: SNHLY, FYNNEI. The CDR3 runs to 18 residues. The junction had 14 bases not matched to a gene; V was cut back by 7 bases and J by 5 bases. This chain's CDR3 is CASTEGLAGPLFNNEQFF. Here the CDR3 DNA reads TGTGCCAGCACCGAGGGACTAGCGGGGCCCTTATTCAACAATGAGCAGTTCTTC.

This chain links TRBV4-1 with TRBJ2-7, with D perhaps matching TRBD1 (6 bases). Germline V gene sequence: CDR1 MGHRA, CDR2 YSYEKL. The CDR3 runs to 14 residues. Trimming removed 1 base at V and 5 bases at J, with 12 bases between. CDR3 residues: CASSQVAGDHEQYF. CDR3 sequence (DNA): TGCGCCAGCAGCCAAGTAGCAGGGGATCACGAGCAGTACTTC.

In nucleotides, the CDR3 is TGCGCCAGCAGCCAAGGGGCGGGACTGGGGTACAATGAGCAGTTCTTC. Translating it yields CASSQGAGLGYNEQFF. The chain carries TRBV4-1 and TRBJ2-1, with a tentative D call TRBD2 (6 bases). The CDR3 runs to 16 residues. CDR1 is MGHRA and CDR2 is YSYEKL in the germline V gene. V shed 1 base and J shed 4 bases, with 14 bases lying between them.

This chain uses TRBV7-9 with TRBJ2-1; TRBD1 agrees at 7 bases. The CDR3 spans 13 residues. Losses at the gene ends were 7 bases for V and 8 bases for J; bases not matched to a gene: 8. Germline-derived CDR1 and CDR2 are SEHNR and FQNEAQ (reference sequence). CDR3 sequence reads: CASIADRYDEQFF. CDR3 in DNA: TGTGCCAGCATCGCGGACAGGTACGATGAGCAGTTCTTC.

The chain is built from TRBV6-5 and TRBJ1-1; the D is unclear. The CDR3 sequence is 13 residues long. V lost 7 bases, J lost 0 bases, and 9 bases lay in between. Germline CDR1 and CDR2: MNHEY and SVGAGI. The CDR3 loop is CASTTRLNTEAFF. The CDR3 region has the DNA TGTGCCAGCACTACAAGGTTGAACACTGAAGCTTTCTTT.

The rearrangement links TRBV19 to TRBJ1-1; D might be TRBD1 (5 bases). Germline V gene data show CDR1 as LNHDA and CDR2 as SQIVND (reference sequence). CDR3 length equals 16 residues. V was pared by 7 bases and J by 0 bases, with 18 bases between. This CDR3 reads CASTITEEGVNTEAFF. The CDR3 DNA is TGTGCCAGTACCATTACCGAGGAAGGGGTGAACACTGAAGCTTTCTTT.

The chain uses TRBV6-1 and TRBJ2-5, with 15 bases matching TRBD2. The trim removed 5 bases at V and 4 bases at J, leaving 8 bases unmatched. Germline CDR1 MNHNS, CDR2 SASEGT. The CDR3 totals 17 residues. CDR3 protein: CASSPLPGLAGGETQYF. CDR3 nucleotides: TGTGCCAGCAGTCCCCTCCCGGGACTAGCGGGAGGAGAGACCCAGTACTTC.

The V call is TRBV12-3 or TRBV12-4, the J call TRBJ1-1, with TRBD1 matching 9 bases. The CDR3 is made up of 15 amino acids. V dropped 1 base and J dropped 7; count of bases not matched to a gene: 7. CDR3 nucleotides: TGTGCCAGCAGTTTAGACGAGGGACAGGGCAATGAAGCTTTCTTT. It translates to CASSLDEGQGNEAFF.

The CDR3 DNA is TGTGCCAGCAGACCAATCCGGACTAGCGGGAGAACAGATACGCAGTATTTT. Amino acid sequence: CASRPIRTSGRTDTQYF. This chain links TRBV7-9 with TRBJ2-3, with 13 bases lining up with TRBD2. The ends lost 6 bases at V and 3 bases at J; junction bases unmatched: 9. The germline V gene encodes CDR1 SEHNR and CDR2 FQNEAQ (reference sequence). This CDR3 spans 17 amino acids. The entire variable domain, with the rest obtained from reference TRBV7-9 and TRBJ2-3, is as follows: DTGVSQNPRHKITKRGQNVTFRCDPISEHNRLYWYRQTLGQGPEFLTYFQNEAQLEKSRLLSDRFSAERPKGSFSTLEIQRTEQGDSAMYLCASRPIRTSGRTDTQYFGPGTRLTVL.

The J gene is TRBJ2-7, the V gene TRBV5-5; 7 bases fit TRBD1. Germline V CDR1 and CDR2: SGHKS, YYEKEE (reference sequence). There are 14 residues in the CDR3. After removal of 1 base from V and 4 bases from J, the junction contained 5 bases not matched to a gene. DNA of the CDR3: TGTGCCAGCAGCTTGCTACAGGGGATTTACGAGCAGTACTTC. It is translated as CASSLLQGIYEQYF.

This clonotype has just a few counts. The chain has TRBV27 and TRBJ2-7; TRBD2 is a possible D gene (5 bases). This CDR3 contains 13 residues. In germline, CDR1 is MNHEY, CDR2 SMNVEV (reference sequence). The germline V and J ends were trimmed by 3 bases and 7 bases, with 13 bases remaining between them. The CDR3 DNA reads TGTGCCAGCAGTTTTCATAGATCGGGGGAGCAGTACTTC. Its protein is CASSFHRSGEQYF.

This sequence joins TRBV6-1 and TRBJ1-5; no clear D. The CDR3 sequence is 14 residues long. Deletions cut 7 bases from V and 5 bases from J, with 15 bases between. The germline CDR1 and CDR2 sequences are MNHNS and SASEGT. CDR3 loop: CASNDGPPDQPQHF. The CDR3 region has the DNA TGTGCCAGCAATGACGGACCCCCTGATCAGCCCCAGCATTTT.

This clonotype was counted a single time. V is TRBV11-2 and J is TRBJ2-7; 8 bases fit TRBD1. Germline CDR1 SGHAT, CDR2 FQNNGV. Trimming removed 1 base from V and 4 bases from J; junction bases left unmatched: 12. This CDR3 is built from 17 residues. The CDR3 region is CASSLARPGQGFYEQYF. CDR3 nucleotides: TGTGCCAGCAGCTTAGCCCGTCCAGGACAGGGCTTTTACGAGCAGTACTTC.

This clonotype was seen a handful of times. This chain links TRBV5-1 with TRBJ2-7, with 9 bases fitting TRBD2. The germline V gene has CDR1 SGHRS and CDR2 YFSETQ. The CDR3 contains 16 residues. V shed 4 bases and J 2 bases; nucleotides not matched to a gene: 10. The CDR3 sequence: CASSPEGGLAPYEQYF. The CDR3 DNA is TGCGCCAGCAGCCCGGAAGGGGGACTAGCACCCTACGAGCAGTACTTC.

The rearrangement uses TRBV4-1 and TRBJ2-7; D is possibly TRBD1 (5 bases). The V gene lost 2 bases and the J gene lost 5 bases, with 10 bases spanning the gap. The germline gives CDR1 MGHRA, CDR2 YSYEKL. This CDR3 comprises 13 residues. CDR3 sequence reads: CASSQNQGNEQYF. The CDR3 DNA follows: TGCGCCAGCAGCCAAAATCAGGGAAACGAGCAGTACTTC.

V usage is TRBV27 and J usage is TRBJ1-5; D is unresolved. Germline V CDR1 and CDR2: MNHEY, SMNVEV (reference sequence). V was cut by 6 bases and J by 4 bases, with 10 bases left in between. The CDR3 consists of 13 residues. The CDR3 reads CASRLAGNQPQHF. The CDR3 DNA reads TGTGCCAGCAGGCTGGCCGGTAATCAGCCCCAGCATTTT.